This T cell receptor (beta chain) was identified during a study of cytomegalovirus exposure and HLA in healthy donors. The CDR3 has 15 amino acids. The germline gives CDR1 SGHTA, CDR2 FQGNSA. Study-wide points: Later analysis indicated greater clonal expansion among HLA-associated TCR beta chains than among equally common other chains.

Comment on this clone: Its target is unknown. Sequence at one end of the junction differs from germline and may be a read error.

The PCR ran on 60 Vbeta and 13 Jbeta primers. Source study methods: Unique TCR beta chains numbered around 80 million in a later analysis, with roughly 10 million shared. Data came from immunoSEQ multiplex PCR; TCRdb stores just in-frame clones and leaves some out. V, J and clone size are taken as reported in that table, and D and trimming were inferred from the DNA itself. The table shows fewer than 200,000 clones, with around 80% occurring only once. The material sequenced was PBMCs. The chain has TRBV7-2 and TRBJ1-1, with 10 bases lining up with TRBD1. This TCR was sampled from a man between 40 and 49 years old in good health and CMV-seronegative. Written as DNA, the CDR3 is TGTGCCAGCAGCTTAGAGGGACAGGGGAACGCTGAAGCTTTCTTT. It yields the protein CASSLEGQGNAEAFF.